This T cell receptor (beta chain) was obtained from a study of breast tumors, draining lymph nodes, adjacent tissues. TCRdb reprocessed the multiplex PCR reads via MiXCR and lists one record per CDR3 protein. The sample holds about 140,000 distinct CDR3 sequences, 30% to 35% seen once. Breast cancer patients provided tissue from their axillary draining lymph nodes. Germline values: CDR1 MDHEN, CDR2 SYDVKM. The CDR3 sequence is 13 residues long. Between the trimmed V and J ends, which lost 3 bases and 3 bases, there was a span of 9 bases. This clonotype was seen ten or more times. Antigen: not known. Study results and limitations: That most tumor T cells come from lymph nodes remained unproven. Most tumor T cells seemingly derive from lymph node, then expand in tumor.

The clonotype comes from a female donor with breast cancer. Some clones in this sample may be carry-over from other donors' samples. The J gene is TRBJ2-7, the V gene TRBV28; D is possibly TRBD1 (5 bases). The sequencing input was axillary lymph node tissue. The CDR3 protein is CASSFSGNYEQYF. The CDR3 DNA is TGTGCCAGCAGTTTTTCAGGGAACTACGAGCAGTACTTC.